The source of this T cell receptor (beta chain) is a study of T-cell reconstitution after alpha-beta-depleted transplantation in children. Study-wide results and caveats: It was reported that alpha-beta T cells came from several hundred expanded graft clones (about two months after transplant).

V shed 1 base, J shed 10 bases, and the junction held 8 bases outside the gene matches. Germline CDR1 LGHDT, CDR2 YNNKEL (reference sequence). The CDR3 extends over 16 amino acids. Unique molecular identifiers were built into the TCRbeta library. Each CDR3 protein gets one entry after TCRdb re-called the PCR reads with MiXCR. The table has hundreds of thousands of distinct CDR3 sequences, under 20% seen once. About this clonotype itself: What it binds is unknown.

Here the sequenced sample was PBMCs, mostly from graft donor cells, taken 360 days after TCRalphabeta/CD19-depleted stem cell transplant. This TCR was recovered from a male patient younger than 18 who had a stem cell transplant for acute lymphoblastic leukemia, so the T cells may come from the graft donor. The rearrangement uses TRBV3-1 and TRBJ2-1, with TRBD2 identical over 12 bases. This chain's CDR3 is CASSQGLTSGRLEQFF. CDR3 coding DNA: TGTGCCAGCAGCCAAGGCCTGACTAGCGGGAGATTAGAGCAGTTCTTC.